The 25 T cell receptor beta chains below come from one sample, sequenced in a study of cytomegalovirus exposure and HLA in healthy donors. The PCR employed 60 Vbeta primers together with 13 Jbeta primers. Sequencing was performed with immunoSEQ multiplex PCR; in TCRdb, only in-frame clones are kept and a portion is missing. This sample has more than 150,000 clones; 82% occur once, and the top ten carry over 1.5%. The sample consisted of PBMCs. Receptor source: a man in his forties in good health and CMV-seronegative.

This clone was seen a single time. The gene calls are TRBV28 and TRBJ2-7; 9 bases are shared with TRBD1. V shed 3 bases, J shed 6 bases, and the junction held 9 bases outside the gene matches. Germline V lookup: CDR1 MDHEN, CDR2 SYDVKM. The CDR3 sequence is 15 residues long. CDR3: CASSLGGTGGAEQYF. The CDR3 DNA reads as TGTGCCAGCAGTTTGGGGGGAACAGGGGGCGCCGAGCAGTACTTC.

The V and J genes are TRBV6-5 and TRBJ2-6; D unclear. Trimming left V 5 bases short and J 4 bases short, with 12 bases between. The CDR3 is 15 amino acids. Germline V lookup: CDR1 MNHEY, CDR2 SVGAGI. The CDR3 loop is CASSTPRSGANVLTF. The CDR3 bases are TGTGCCAGCAGTACCCCCAGGTCAGGGGCCAACGTCCTGACTTTC.

This clone was picked up a small number of times. The gene calls are TRBV7-2 and TRBJ1-2; TRBD1 matches at 8 bases. Germline trimming cut 7 bases from V and 7 bases from J; bases unmatched to any gene: 11. The CDR3 has 14 residues. Germline V CDR1 and CDR2: SGHTA, FQGNSA. CDR3 bases: TGTGCCAGCACCCAGGGGGCCACCCCAGGTGGCTACACCTTC. Protein: CASTQGATPGGYTF.

This chain connects TRBV9 to TRBJ2-7; 7 bases align to TRBD2. With 0 bases clipped from V and 4 bases from J, the junction kept 13 bases outside the gene matches. The CDR3 is 17 residues long. In germline, CDR1 is SGDLS, CDR2 YYNGEE. CDR3 coding DNA: TGTGCCAGCAGCGTAGGGGGAGGGAGCGCTTATCCATACGAGCAGTACTTC. It yields the protein CASSVGGGSAYPYEQYF.

J is TRBJ2-1 and V is TRBV4-3, with 7 bases aligning to TRBD2. Germline CDR1 is LGHNA and CDR2 is YSLEER. CDR3 length: 13 amino acids. J was trimmed by 7 bases and V by 4 bases; bases with no gene match: 4. In nucleotides, the CDR3 is TGCGCCAGCAGCCTTGGACTAGTTAATGAGCAGTTCTTC. It is translated as CASSLGLVNEQFF.

The V and J genes are TRBV11-2 and TRBJ2-4; D possibly corresponds to TRBD1 (6 bases). Trimming left V 2 bases short and J 2 bases short, with 16 bases between. Germline V lookup: CDR1 SGHAT, CDR2 FQNNGV. CDR3 length equals 17 residues. CDR3 in amino acids: CASSLTGWGHTKNIQYF. The CDR3 nucleotides read TGTGCCAGCAGCTTAACCGGGTGGGGACATACCAAAAACATTCAGTACTTC.

This clone has more than one count but fewer than ten. This chain links TRBV7-2 with TRBJ2-3; TRBD2 might be the D (5 bases). Per germline, CDR1 SGHTA and CDR2 FQGNSA. The CDR3 has 11 amino acids. Trimming took off 11 bases at V and 11 bases at J, with 17 bases between the two ends. CDR3 coding DNA: TGTGCCCTAGGCGGGCTAGTTATGCAGTATTTT. Translating it yields CALGGLVMQYF.

The chain is built from TRBV9 and TRBJ2-2; 8 nucleotides match TRBD1. The CDR3 spans 16 residues. Germline V gene data show CDR1 as SGDLS and CDR2 as YYNGEE. Trimming cost V 4 bases and J 0 bases; bases outside gene matches: 5. For the CDR3, the DNA is TGTGCCAGCAGCATATGGGACAGGCCGAACACCGGGGAGCTGTTTTTT. Translating it yields CASSIWDRPNTGELFF.

The chain uses TRBV7-8 and TRBJ2-5, with 10 nucleotides matching TRBD2. Germline lookup yields CDR1 SGHVS and CDR2 FQNEAQ. The CDR3 spans 15 residues. J gave up 5 bases and V 3 bases, and 6 bases lay outside the gene matches. The CDR3 nucleotides read TGTGCCAGCAGCTTTACTAGCGGGGAGGTGGAGACCCAGTACTTC. This sequence encodes CASSFTSGEVETQYF. The complete variable domain, with remaining parts taken from reference TRBV7-8 and TRBJ2-5, reads GAGVSQSPRYKVAKRGQDVALRCDPISGHVSLFWYQQALGQGPEFLTYFQNEAQLDKSGLPSDRFFAERPEGSVSTLKIQRTQQEDSAVYLCASSFTSGEVETQYFGPGTRLLVL.

V is TRBV6-1 and J is TRBJ2-1; perhaps TRBD2 as D (6 bases). The germline V gene has CDR1 MNHNS and CDR2 SASEGT. V lost 6 bases and J 5 bases, leaving 14 bases between the germline ends. The CDR3 is 14 amino acids. CDR3 bases: TGTGCCAGCAGGCCCGCGGGGTCAGACAATGAGCAGTTCTTC. Translating gives CASRPAGSDNEQFF.

The rearrangement joins TRBV19 to TRBJ1-5; D is unclear. There are 15 residues in the CDR3. The V end was cut by 1 base, the J end by 3 bases, with 10 bases between. Germline V CDR1 and CDR2: LNHDA, SQIVND (reference sequence). For the CDR3, the DNA is TGTGCCAGTAGTATAGCGGGGATTTCCAATCAGCCCCAGCATTTT. Amino acid sequence: CASSIAGISNQPQHF.

The V call is TRBV11-3, the J call TRBJ2-7; 11 bases align to TRBD1. V dropped 1 base and J dropped 0; count of bases not matched to a gene: 14. Germline-derived CDR1 and CDR2 are SGHNT and YENEEA. The CDR3 has 20 residues. Here the CDR3 reads CASSLARLGQGALLSYEQYF. In DNA, the CDR3 is TGTGCCAGCAGCTTAGCCCGGCTAGGACAGGGGGCCCTGCTCTCCTACGAGCAGTACTTC.

V and J are TRBV4-3 and TRBJ1-2; D not certain. Germline-derived CDR1 and CDR2 are LGHNA and YSLEER. Trimming stripped 4 bases from V and 3 bases from J, with 18 bases between. The CDR3 spans 16 residues. The CDR3: CASSPTSLNRDYGYTF. CDR3 in DNA: TGCGCCAGCAGCCCTACAAGCTTAAACCGGGACTATGGCTACACCTTC.

The rearrangement uses TRBV10-1 and TRBJ2-3; 9 bases are a match to TRBD1. CDR3 size: 16 residues. Germline V gene lookup returns CDR1 WNHNN and CDR2 SYGVQD (reference sequence). Trimming cost V 10 bases and J 2 bases; bases outside gene matches: 13. Here the CDR3 reads CANSKPGTGTTDTQYF. CDR3 DNA sequence: TGCGCCAACTCCAAACCCGGGACAGGGACCACAGATACGCAGTATTTT.

The V gene is TRBV27, the J gene TRBJ1-2; 7 nucleotides match TRBD1. This CDR3 region has 14 residues. The J segment lost 4 bases and the V segment lost 2 bases, leaving 4 bases of the junction unmatched. The germline gives CDR1 MNHEY, CDR2 SMNVEV (reference sequence). The CDR3 is CASSLKGASYGYTF. The DNA for the CDR3 is TGTGCCAGCAGTTTAAAGGGGGCCAGCTATGGCTACACCTTC.

The rearrangement uses TRBV30 and TRBJ1-2, with D maybe TRBD1 (6 bases). V was clipped by 3 bases and J by 7 bases, with 12 bases between them. This CDR3 contains 12 residues. Per germline, CDR1 GTSNPN and CDR2 SVGIG (reference sequence). The CDR3 coding sequence is TGTGCCTGGAGGGTGACAGGTGGTGGCTACACCTTC. Translated, it gives CAWRVTGGGYTF.

J is TRBJ2-2 and V is TRBV16; weak D call: TRBD1 (5 bases). Trimming removed 0 bases at V and 5 bases at J, with 10 bases between. Germline values: CDR1 KGHSY, CDR2 FQNENV. The CDR3 is 15 residues long. Here the CDR3 reads CASSQSRQGTGELFF. CDR3 in DNA: TGTGCCAGCAGCCAATCTCGGCAGGGAACCGGGGAGCTGTTTTTT.

This CDR3 is CASLSLGLATDTQYF. The CDR3 region has the DNA TGTGCCAGTCTCTCACTGGGGCTCGCCACAGATACGCAGTATTTT. This sequence joins TRBV28 and TRBJ2-3; a possible D gene is TRBD1 (5 bases). The CDR3 sequence is 15 residues long. Germline-derived CDR1 and CDR2 are MDHEN and SYDVKM. Trimming took off 9 bases at V and 2 bases at J, with 18 bases between the two ends.

The chain combines TRBV11-3 with TRBJ1-4, with D hard to call. Deletions cut 7 bases from V and 6 bases from J, with 18 bases between. This CDR3 has 15 amino acids. CDR1 and CDR2 (germline): SGHNT, YENEEA. Written as DNA, the CDR3 is TGTGCCAGCACCTCTCGCGCCAGGAACGATGAAAAACTGTTTTTT. Translating it yields CASTSRARNDEKLFF. The variable domain in full, completed from reference TRBV11-3 and TRBJ1-4, reads EAGVVQSPRYKIIEKKQPVAFWCNPISGHNTLYWYLQNLGQGPELLIRYENEEAVDDSQLPKDRFSAERLKGVDSTLKIQPAELGDSAVYLCASTSRARNDEKLFFGSGTQLSVL.

The J gene is TRBJ1-3, the V gene TRBV2, with 7 nucleotides matching TRBD1. The germline gives CDR1 SNHLY, CDR2 FYNNEI. V shed 8 bases and J 0 bases; nucleotides not matched to a gene: 4. This CDR3 is built from 14 residues. In DNA form, the CDR3 reads TGTGCCAGCGCACAGGGGTTCTCTGGAAACACCATATATTTT. Translating it yields CASAQGFSGNTIYF.

The chain uses TRBV10-1 and TRBJ2-1, with TRBD2 identical over 10 bases. Germline V lookup: CDR1 WNHNN, CDR2 SYGVQD (reference sequence). CDR3 size: 18 residues. V was clipped by 7 bases and J by 8 bases; unmatched bases: 20. DNA for the CDR3: TGCGCCAGCAAACTCGTATCCGTAATAGCGGGAGGCGCCGATGAGCAGTTCTTC. It encodes CASKLVSVIAGGADEQFF.

Details on this clone: Germline is not matched at one junction end, which may reflect a read error. The V call is TRBV7-7, the J call TRBJ2-5, with TRBD1 as a possible D gene (6 bases). Looked up from germline, CDR1 is SSHAT and CDR2 is FNYEAQ (reference sequence). The CDR3 is 16 residues long. This CDR3 reads CASSLEGGGLQETQYF. The CDR3 DNA reads as TGTGCTAGCAGCTTAGAAGGGGGTGGACTCCAAGAGACCCAGTACTTC.

The V gene is TRBV7-9, the J gene TRBJ1-1, with a tentative D call TRBD1 (6 bases). Trimming took 7 bases from V and 4 from J, leaving 16 bases between them. The CDR3 contains 14 residues. Germline V lookup: CDR1 SEHNR, CDR2 FQNEAQ (reference sequence). The CDR3 sequence is CASNTRGGATEAFF. The DNA of the CDR3 is TGTGCCAGCAACACAAGGGGGGGGGCCACTGAAGCTTTCTTT.

The chain combines TRBV7-3 with TRBJ2-7; 9 positions match TRBD1. After removal of 5 bases from V and 0 bases from J, the junction contained 5 bases not matched to a gene. Germline CDR1 reads SGHTA; CDR2 reads FQGTGA. The length of the CDR3 is 15 residues. CDR3 nucleotide sequence: TGTGCCAGCAGCCCTACAGGGGGCTTCTCCTACGAGCAGTACTTC. It translates to CASSPTGGFSYEQYF.

The V call is TRBV5-4, the J call TRBJ1-2; D is perhaps TRBD1 (6 bases). Trimming removed 4 bases from V and 1 base from J, with 11 bases in between. Germline V gene data show CDR1 as SGHNT and CDR2 as YYREEE (reference sequence). This CDR3 contains 14 residues. The chain's CDR3 is CASSRTDNNYGYTF. The CDR3, as DNA: TGTGCCAGCAGCCGGACAGATAATAACTATGGCTACACCTTC.